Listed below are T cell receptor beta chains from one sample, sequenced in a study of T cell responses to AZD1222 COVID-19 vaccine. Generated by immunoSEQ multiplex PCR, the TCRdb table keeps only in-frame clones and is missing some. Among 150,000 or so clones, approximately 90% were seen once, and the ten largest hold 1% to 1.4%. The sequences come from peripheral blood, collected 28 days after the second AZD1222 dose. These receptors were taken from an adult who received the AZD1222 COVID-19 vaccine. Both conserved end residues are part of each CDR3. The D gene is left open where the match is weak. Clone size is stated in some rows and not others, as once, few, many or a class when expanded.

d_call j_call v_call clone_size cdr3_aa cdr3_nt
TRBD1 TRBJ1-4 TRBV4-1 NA CASSQPIGTGGAKSF TGCGCCAGCAGCCAACCGATCGGGACAGGGGGTGCTAAGTCTTTT
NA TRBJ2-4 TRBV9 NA CASSSPGRNIQYF TGTGCCAGCAGCTCCCCGGGACGAAACATTCAGTACTTC
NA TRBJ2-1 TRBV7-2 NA CASSLESSYNEQFF TGTGCCAGCAGCTTAGAAAGCTCCTACAATGAGCAGTTCTTC
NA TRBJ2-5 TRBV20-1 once CSASRLAGLVHQETQYF TGCAGTGCTAGTCGCCTAGCTGGGTTGGTTCACCAAGAGACCCAGTACTTC
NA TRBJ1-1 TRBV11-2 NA CASRRGADTEAFF TGTGCCAGCAGGCGGGGGGCCGACACTGAAGCTTTCTTT
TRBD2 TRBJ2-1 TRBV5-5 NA CASRPLLAGGLDEQFF TGTGCCAGCAGACCACTACTAGCGGGAGGGCTCGATGAGCAGTTCTTC
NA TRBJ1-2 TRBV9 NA CASSVTMGGSGYTF TGTGCCAGCAGCGTAACAATGGGGGGCTCGGGCTACACCTTC
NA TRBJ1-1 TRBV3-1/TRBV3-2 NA CASSPPEGRAAFF TGTGCCAGCAGCCCCCCGGAGGGCAGGGCGGCTTTCTTT
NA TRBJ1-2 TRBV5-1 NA CASSLVGSRPYGYTF TGCGCCAGCAGCTTGGTTGGTTCCAGGCCCTATGGCTACACCTTC
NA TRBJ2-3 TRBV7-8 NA CASSPGAGQYF TGTGCCAGCAGCCCTGGCGCGGGGCAGTATTTT
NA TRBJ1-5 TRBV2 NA CASSVDGANQPQHF TGTGCCAGCAGTGTTGACGGGGCCAATCAGCCCCAGCATTTT
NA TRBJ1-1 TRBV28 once CASSSRPSVNTEAFF TGTGCCAGCAGTTCCCGCCCCAGCGTCAACACTGAAGCTTTCTTT
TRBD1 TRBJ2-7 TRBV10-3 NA CAISEIGQGAGEQYF TGTGCCATCAGTGAGATAGGACAGGGGGCAGGCGAGCAGTACTTC
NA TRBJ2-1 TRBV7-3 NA CASSPYSGPYNEQFF TGTGCCAGCAGCCCCTATAGCGGACCCTACAATGAGCAGTTCTTC
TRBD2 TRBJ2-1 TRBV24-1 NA CATSDQASGRSYNEQFF TGTGCCACCAGTGATCAAGCTAGCGGGAGGTCCTACAATGAGCAGTTCTTC
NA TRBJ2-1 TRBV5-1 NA CASSLVPSNEQFF TGCGCCAGCAGCTTGGTTCCTTCAAATGAGCAGTTCTTC
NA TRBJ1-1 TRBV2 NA CASSDRGVGNTEAFF TGTGCCAGCAGTGACCGGGGAGTAGGGAACACTGAAGCTTTCTTT
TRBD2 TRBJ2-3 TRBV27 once CASSKTRGLAGTDTQYF TGTGCCAGCTCTAAGACCCGAGGACTAGCGGGAACAGATACGCAGTATTTT
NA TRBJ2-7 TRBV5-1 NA CASTLDSGLSYEQYF TGCGCCAGCACCCTGGATAGTGGCCTCTCCTACGAGCAGTACTTC
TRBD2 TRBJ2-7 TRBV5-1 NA CASSLQSPSGISNPPYEQYF TGCGCCAGCAGCTTGCAATCTCCTAGCGGGATCTCAAATCCTCCCTACGAGCAGTACTTC
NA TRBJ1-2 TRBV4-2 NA CASSQALTNYGYTF TGTGCCAGCAGCCAAGCTCTAACTAACTATGGCTACACCTTC
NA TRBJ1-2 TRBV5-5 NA CASSGPQGHGYTF TGTGCCAGCAGCGGACCCCAGGGGCATGGCTACACCTTC
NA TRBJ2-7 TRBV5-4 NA CASSNLGSGSYEQYF TGTGCCAGCAGCAACCTCGGATCCGGCTCCTACGAGCAGTACTTC
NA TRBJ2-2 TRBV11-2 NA CASSFGVRDTGELFF TGTGCCAGCAGCTTTGGGGTGAGGGACACCGGGGAGCTGTTTTTT
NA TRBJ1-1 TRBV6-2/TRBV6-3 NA CASSYGGEAFF TGTGCCAGCAGTTACGGGGGTGAAGCTTTCTTT
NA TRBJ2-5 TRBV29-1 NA CSVGGQNQETQYF TGCAGCGTTGGGGGCCAGAACCAAGAGACCCAGTACTTC
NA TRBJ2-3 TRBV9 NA CASSVTGGVTDTQYF TGTGCCAGCAGCGTAACAGGGGGGGTCACAGATACGCAGTATTTT
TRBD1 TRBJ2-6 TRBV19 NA CASTGQGLPGANVLTF TGTGCCAGTACCGGACAGGGTTTACCTGGGGCCAACGTCCTGACTTTC
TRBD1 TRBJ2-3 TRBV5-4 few CASNRQGSSTDTQYF TGTGCCAGCAACAGACAGGGGTCTAGCACAGATACGCAGTATTTT
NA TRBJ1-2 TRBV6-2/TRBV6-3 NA CASGQGPGYTF TGTGCCAGCGGCCAGGGGCCAGGCTACACCTTC
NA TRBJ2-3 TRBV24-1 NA CATSDPERLGTDTQYF TGTGCCACCAGTGACCCAGAGAGGTTAGGCACAGATACGCAGTATTTT